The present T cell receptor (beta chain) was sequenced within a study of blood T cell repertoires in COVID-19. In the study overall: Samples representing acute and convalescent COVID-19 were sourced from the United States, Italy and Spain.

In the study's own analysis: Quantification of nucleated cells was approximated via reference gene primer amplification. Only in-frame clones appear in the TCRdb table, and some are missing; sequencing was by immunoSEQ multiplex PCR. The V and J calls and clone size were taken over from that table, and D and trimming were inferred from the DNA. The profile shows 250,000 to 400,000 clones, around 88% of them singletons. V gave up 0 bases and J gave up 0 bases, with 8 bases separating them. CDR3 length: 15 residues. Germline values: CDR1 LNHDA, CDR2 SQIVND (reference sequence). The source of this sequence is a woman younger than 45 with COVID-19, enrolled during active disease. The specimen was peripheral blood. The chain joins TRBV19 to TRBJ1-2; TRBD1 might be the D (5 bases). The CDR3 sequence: CASSIEDISNYGYTF. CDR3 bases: TGTGCCAGTAGTATAGAGGACATCTCTAACTATGGCTACACCTTC.